The rows below give T cell receptor beta chains drawn from one sample of a study of blood T cell repertoires in COVID-19. Sequenced by immunoSEQ multiplex PCR; TCRdb stores in-frame clones only, minus some. The sample yields over 200,000 clones, roughly 88% seen once. The sequenced sample was PBMCs or T cells enriched from blood (not recorded which). The receptors derive from a woman in her 30s who had been exposed to COVID-19. Each CDR3 is given with its conserved first and last residue. Fields, in order: D gene, V gene, J gene, clone size, CDR3 protein, CDR3 DNA. A D gene is named only where the DNA matches it firmly. Rows may omit the clone size; those that give it use once, few, many or a size class.

>NA|TRBV11-3|TRBJ1-3|NA
CASSLAPGSGNTIYF
TGTGCCAGCAGCTTAGCCCCGGGCTCTGGAAACACCATATATTTT
>NA|TRBV2|TRBJ2-7|once
CASSDPNSYEQYF
TGTGCCAGCAGTGATCCAAACTCCTACGAGCAGTACTTC
>TRBD2|TRBV27|TRBJ2-2|NA
CASSFPGLAGVPGELFF
TGTGCCAGCAGTTTCCCGGGACTAGCGGGAGTCCCCGGGGAGCTGTTTTTT
>TRBD1|TRBV5-1|TRBJ2-2|NA
CASRRTGGANTGELFF
TGCGCCAGCAGGAGGACAGGGGGCGCGAACACCGGGGAGCTGTTTTTT
>NA|TRBV5-1|TRBJ1-5|NA
CASSLSGQGDQPQHF
TGCGCCAGCAGCTTGAGTGGTCAGGGTGACCAGCCCCAGCATTTT
>NA|TRBV28|TRBJ2-5|NA
CASSGRVGETQYF
TGTGCCAGCAGTGGCAGGGTGGGGGAGACCCAGTACTTC
>NA|TRBV10-2|TRBJ2-2|NA
CASGSGTGELFF
TGCGCCAGCGGGAGCGGCACCGGGGAGCTGTTTTTT
>NA|TRBV5-4|TRBJ2-7|NA
CASSFLSGAGEQYF
TGTGCCAGCAGCTTCCTTAGCGGAGCGGGCGAGCAGTACTTC
>NA|TRBV10-2|TRBJ2-1|NA
CASSEWVSGSTQFF
TGCGCCAGCAGTGAGTGGGTTAGCGGATCAACGCAGTTCTTC
>TRBD2|TRBV3-1/TRBV3-2|TRBJ2-3|NA
CASSPIAGGVVRDTQYF
TGTGCCAGCAGCCCTATAGCGGGAGGGGTGGTGCGAGATACGCAGTATTTT
>TRBD1|TRBV18|TRBJ2-1|NA
CASSPPGQGSDEQFF
TGTGCCAGCTCACCCCCGGGACAGGGTAGCGATGAGCAGTTCTTC
>NA|TRBV14|TRBJ1-2|NA
CASSPDSRQRLYGYTF
TGTGCCAGCAGTCCCGACTCGAGACAGAGACTCTATGGCTACACCTTC
>NA|TRBV25-1|TRBJ1-1|NA
CASYRNTEAFF
TGTGCCAGTTATAGGAACACTGAAGCTTTCTTT
>TRBD2|TRBV5-1|TRBJ2-7|NA
CASSWGLAAYEQYF
TGCGCCAGCAGCTGGGGACTAGCGGCCTACGAGCAGTACTTC
>NA|TRBV14|TRBJ1-1|NA
CASSPILQVWNTEAFF
TGTGCCAGCAGCCCAATTTTACAGGTTTGGAACACTGAAGCTTTCTTT
>NA|TRBV9|TRBJ2-2|NA
CASSVDPRKGYTGELFF
TGTGCCAGCAGCGTAGACCCCCGTAAGGGGTACACCGGGGAGCTGTTTTTT
>TRBD1|TRBV5-1|TRBJ2-7|NA
CASSLNRGTYEQYF
TGCGCCAGCAGCTTAAACAGGGGTACTTACGAGCAGTACTTC
>TRBD1|TRBV5-6|TRBJ1-4|NA
CASSFSGTAVEKLFF
TGTGCCAGCAGCTTCTCCGGGACAGCAGTAGAAAAACTGTTTTTT
>NA|TRBV2|TRBJ1-2|NA
CASSLRRDGYTF
TGTGCCAGCAGTTTGCGGCGGGATGGCTACACCTTC
>NA|TRBV12-3/TRBV12-4|TRBJ1-2|NA
CASSLSGFGYTF
TGTGCCAGCAGTCTGTCAGGGTTCGGCTACACCTTC
>NA|TRBV19|TRBJ1-2|NA
CASSPQQGIGANYGYTF
TGTGCCAGTAGTCCCCAACAGGGAATAGGAGCTAACTATGGCTACACCTTC
>NA|TRBV4-1|TRBJ2-3|NA
CASSQGRTRLEVPDTQYF
TGCGCCAGCAGCCAAGGTAGGACCCGACTAGAAGTCCCAGATACGCAGTATTTT
>NA|TRBV5-1|TRBJ2-5|NA
CASSLTGYEQETQYF
TGCGCCAGCAGCTTGACAGGGTACGAACAAGAGACCCAGTACTTC
>NA|TRBV27|TRBJ2-1|NA
CASSSGYNEQFF
TGTGCCAGCAGTTCAGGGTACAATGAGCAGTTCTTC
>NA|TRBV5-8|TRBJ1-1|once
CAGSGTLLNTEAFF
TGTGCCGGATCCGGGACATTATTGAACACTGAAGCTTTCTTT
>TRBD1|TRBV5-4|TRBJ1-2|NA
CASSLDLGDRVYGYTF
TGTGCCAGCAGCTTGGATTTAGGTGACAGGGTCTATGGCTACACCTTC